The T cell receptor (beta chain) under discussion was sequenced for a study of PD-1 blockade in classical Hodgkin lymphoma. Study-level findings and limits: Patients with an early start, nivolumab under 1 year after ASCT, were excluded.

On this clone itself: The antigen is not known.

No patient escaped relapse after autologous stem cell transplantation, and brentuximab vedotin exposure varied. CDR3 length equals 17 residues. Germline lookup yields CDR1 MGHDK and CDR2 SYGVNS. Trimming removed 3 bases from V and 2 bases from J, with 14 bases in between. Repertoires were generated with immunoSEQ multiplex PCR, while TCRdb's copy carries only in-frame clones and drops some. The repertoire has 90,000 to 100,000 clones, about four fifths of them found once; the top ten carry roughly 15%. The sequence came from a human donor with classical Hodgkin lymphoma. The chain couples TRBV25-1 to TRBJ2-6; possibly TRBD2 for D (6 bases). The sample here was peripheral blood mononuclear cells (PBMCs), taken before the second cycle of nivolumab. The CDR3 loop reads CASSERRVGAGANVLTF. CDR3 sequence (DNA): TGTGCCAGCAGTGAGCGGAGGGTGGGGGCTGGGGCCAACGTCCTGACTTTC.